This passage covers 14 T cell receptor beta chains from one sample sequenced in a study of beta chain features in type 1 diabetes. cDNA synthesis used the whole RNA isolate, giving expressed TCRB sequences. Here immunoSEQ multiplex PCR was the method, and the copy in TCRdb shows in-frame clones only, minus some. The data show about 320,000 clones, around 15% seen once. Source material: central memory CD4+ T cells from blood. The source is a man in his thirties or forties in good health.

This chain joins TRBV7-3 and TRBJ2-1; D is unresolved. CDR3 length equals 14 residues. Trimming shortened V by 0 bases and J by 2 bases, and 5 bases separated the two germline ends. Germline V gives CDR1 SGHTA, CDR2 FQGTGA. CDR3 sequence: CASSLTSAYNEQFF. For the CDR3, the DNA is TGTGCCAGCAGCTTAACATCCGCCTACAATGAGCAGTTCTTC.

This clone was picked up a small number of times. This chain links TRBV27 with TRBJ2-2, with 8 bases aligning to TRBD2. Germline values: CDR1 MNHEY, CDR2 SMNVEV (reference sequence). The J segment lost 3 bases and the V segment lost 2 bases, leaving 8 bases of the junction unmatched. This CDR3 contains 17 residues. The CDR3 DNA follows: TGTGCCAGCAGTTTACCGACGGGAGGGGCGCACACCGGGGAGCTGTTTTTT. This translates into CASSLPTGGAHTGELFF.

In this sample, this clone turned up a few times. Other nucleotide sequences in the sample specify the same CDR3. The rearrangement joins TRBV5-1 to TRBJ1-2, with 8 bases fitting TRBD1. This CDR3 contains 14 residues. Germline-derived CDR1 and CDR2 are SGHRS and YFSETQ. J gave up 5 bases and V 4 bases, and 7 bases lay outside the gene matches. Here the CDR3 DNA reads TGCGCCAGCAGCACCGGACAGGGTCGGTATGGCTACACCTTC. Its translation is CASSTGQGRYGYTF.

This clone was counted only a few times. The rearrangement links TRBV30 to TRBJ1-1; tentative D call: TRBD1 (6 bases). The CDR3 contains 12 residues. The germline V gene encodes CDR1 GTSNPN and CDR2 SVGIG (reference sequence). The chain's CDR3 is CVRKEGDTEAFF. CDR3 nucleotides: TGTGTCAGGAAAGAGGGGGACACTGAAGCTTTCTTT.

The CDR3 reads CAIREHGPDTQYF. For the CDR3, the DNA is TGTGCCATCAGGGAACACGGACCAGATACGCAGTATTTT. The V gene is TRBV10-3, the J gene TRBJ2-3; D gene ambiguous. The CDR3 is made up of 13 amino acids. The V and J ends lost 6 bases and 4 bases respectively, with 11 bases between them. CDR1 ENHRY and CDR2 SYGVKD come from the germline V gene.

This clone was detected only a few times. CDR3 coding DNA: TGTGCCAGCAGCTCTCAAGACAGGGCGGGTTCACCCCTCCACTTT. Protein: CASSSQDRAGSPLHF. The V gene is TRBV11-2, the J gene TRBJ1-6; 7 bases match TRBD1. The CDR3 loop spans 15 amino acids. V lost 4 bases to trimming and J lost 9 bases; unmatched junction nucleotides: 9. The germline V gene has CDR1 SGHAT and CDR2 FQNNGV. The full variable domain, its missing parts supplied by reference TRBV11-2 and TRBJ1-6, is EAGVAQSPRYKIIEKRQSVAFWCNPISGHATLYWYQQILGQGPKLLIQFQNNGVVDDSQLPKDRFSAERLKGVDSTLKIQPAKLEDSAVYLCASSSQDRAGSPLHFGNGTRLTVT.

This clone was detected a few times. The V and J genes are TRBV18 and TRBJ1-3; a weak D match, TRBD1 (5 bases). CDR1 is KGHSH, CDR2 LQKENI, per germline. V shed 4 bases and J shed 2 bases, with 9 bases lying between them. CDR3 size: 14 residues. The CDR3, as DNA: TGTGCCAGCTCACAAGGGACGGCTGGAAACACCATATATTTT. This encodes CASSQGTAGNTIYF.

The V gene is TRBV10-3, the J gene TRBJ1-5, with D hard to call. The CDR3 consists of 14 residues. From germline, CDR1 is ENHRY and CDR2 SYGVKD. V was shortened by 6 bases and J by 3 bases, with 12 bases between the two germline ends. The CDR3 DNA reads TGTGCCATCAGCCGGAACTTAGACAATCAGCCCCAGCATTTT. Amino acids: CAISRNLDNQPQHF.

This clone has just a few counts. The CDR3 bases are TGTGCCAGCTCACTCACGGGGACAGACCTTAACACTGAAGCTTTCTTT. Translating gives CASSLTGTDLNTEAFF. The chain has TRBV18 and TRBJ1-1; 7 bases line up with TRBD1. CDR3 length: 16 amino acids. Germline trimming cut 4 bases from V and 2 bases from J; bases unmatched to any gene: 10. CDR1 and CDR2 from the germline V gene are KGHSH and LQKENI.

The chain employs TRBV7-2 and TRBJ1-5; D possibly corresponds to TRBD1 (5 bases). Germline loops: CDR1 SGHTA, CDR2 FQGNSA. The ends were cut back, 5 bases at V and 5 bases at J, with 19 bases in the middle. The CDR3 spans 16 residues. Here the CDR3 DNA reads TGTGCCAGCAGCCCCCGAGCAGGGAGGGTGGATCAGCCCCAGCATTTT. Its protein product is CASSPRAGRVDQPQHF. Full variable domain (missing parts from reference TRBV7-2 and TRBJ1-5): GAGVSQSPSNKVTEKGKDVELRCDPISGHTALYWYRQSLGQGLEFLIYFQGNSAPDKSGLPSDRFSAERTGGSVSTLTIQRTQQEDSAVYLCASSPRAGRVDQPQHFGDGTRLSIL.

The chain couples TRBV5-1 to TRBJ2-7; 7 nucleotides match TRBD1. The germline CDR1 and CDR2 sequences are SGHRS and YFSETQ. The trim removed 4 bases at V and 2 bases at J, leaving 6 bases unmatched. The CDR3 consists of 14 residues. The CDR3 loop reads CASSRDSQPYEQYF. The CDR3 DNA follows: TGCGCCAGCAGCCGGGACAGCCAACCCTACGAGCAGTACTTC.

This clone was counted at least ten times. The chain is built from TRBV7-9 and TRBJ1-1; possible D gene TRBD1, 5 bases. Between the trimmed V and J ends, which lost 5 bases and 0 bases, there was a span of 10 bases. This CDR3 spans 14 amino acids. Germline CDR1 and CDR2: SEHNR and FQNEAQ (reference sequence). CDR3 residues: CASSRGRLNTEAFF. CDR3 sequence (DNA): TGTGCCAGCAGCCGGGGACGGCTGAACACTGAAGCTTTCTTT.

As to this clone: This likely stems from a read error, as it lies one base from a far larger clone. The sample has other DNA sequences that encode this CDR3 too. The chain links TRBV5-4 to TRBJ2-5; TRBD1 matches at 8 bases. V lost 4 bases to trimming and J lost 5 bases; unmatched junction nucleotides: 4. In germline, CDR1 is SGHNT, CDR2 YYREEE (reference sequence). The CDR3 extends over 13 amino acids. CDR3: CASSTDRGETQYF. CDR3 DNA: TGTGCCAGCAGCACAGACAGGGGCGAGACCCAGTACTTC. Full variable domain (remainder filled in from reference TRBV5-4 and TRBJ2-5): ETGVTQSPTHLIKTRGQQVTLRCSSQSGHNTVSWYQQALGQGPQFIFQYYREEENGRGNFPPRFSGLQFPNYSSELNVNALELDDSALYLCASSTDRGETQYFGPGTRLLVL.

This clone has just a few counts. One junction end disagrees with the germline gene, perhaps due to a read error. The chain is built from TRBV29-1 and TRBJ2-2; possible D gene TRBD2, 7 bases. The CDR3 runs to 15 residues. Germline lookup yields CDR1 SQVTM and CDR2 ANQGSEA. The CDR3: CRVEEGGRGTGELFF. The CDR3 DNA is TGCCGCGTTGAAGAAGGGGGGAGGGGCACCGGGGAGCTGTTTTTT.